What follows describes a single T cell receptor beta chain. This sample is drawn from a study of cytomegalovirus exposure and HLA in healthy donors. The germline CDR1 and CDR2 sequences are WSHSY and SAAADI. This CDR3 contains 15 residues. V was pared by 5 bases and J by 2 bases, with 13 bases between. The PCR ran on 60 Vbeta and 13 Jbeta primers. Generated by immunoSEQ multiplex PCR, the TCRdb table keeps only in-frame clones and is missing some. This sample has roughly 260,000 clones, with 70% to 90% found just once. The chain links TRBV10-2 to TRBJ1-3; D gene ambiguous. Sample: PBMCs. The receptor comes from a woman aged 40 to 50 in good health and CMV-seropositive. In DNA form, the CDR3 reads TGCGCCAGCAGTCAGGCTGCCCAACCTGGAAACACCATATATTTT. It translates to CASSQAAQPGNTIYF.